This T cell receptor beta chain was retrieved from a study of shared clonotypes between healthy human individuals. Study as a whole: Donors had three CD4 naive, three CD4 memory, two CD8 naive and one CD8 memory plate apiece.

As for this clone: The antigen is not known.

CDR1 is SGHTA, CDR2 FQGTGA, per germline. V was shortened by 2 bases and J by 6 bases, with 17 bases between the two germline ends. This CDR3 spans 15 amino acids. Division of CD4+ cells produced a CD45RA+ naive subset and a CD45RA-negative memory subset. Data came from immunoSEQ multiplex PCR; TCRdb stores just in-frame clones and leaves some out. The sample has about 1 million clones; 75% are singletons. Study-wide findings and caveats: Rarefaction demonstrated incomplete sorted-subset sequencing despite large depth.

Sequenced sample: memory CD4+ T cells sorted from blood. The subset here: CD45RA-negative fraction. The sequence was obtained from a man between 18 and 29 years old in good health. The chain combines TRBV7-3 with TRBJ2-7; D possibly corresponds to TRBD2 (6 bases). The CDR3 region has the DNA TGTGCCAGCAGCTTATTCGGGGGTAAGGGAGGCGAGCAGTACTTC. Translation gives CASSLFGGKGGEQYF.